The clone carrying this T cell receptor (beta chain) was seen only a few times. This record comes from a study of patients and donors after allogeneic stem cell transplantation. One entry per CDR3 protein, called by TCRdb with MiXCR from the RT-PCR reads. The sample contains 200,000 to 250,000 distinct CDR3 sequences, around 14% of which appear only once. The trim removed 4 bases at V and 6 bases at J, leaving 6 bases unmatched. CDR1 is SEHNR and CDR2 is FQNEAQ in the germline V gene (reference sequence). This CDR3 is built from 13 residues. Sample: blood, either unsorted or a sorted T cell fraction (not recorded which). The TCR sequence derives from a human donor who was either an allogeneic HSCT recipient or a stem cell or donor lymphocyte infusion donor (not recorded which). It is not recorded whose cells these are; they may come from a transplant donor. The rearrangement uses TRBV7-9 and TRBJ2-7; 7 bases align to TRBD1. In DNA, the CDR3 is TGTGCCAGCAGCTCCACGACAGGGTTCGAGCAGTACTTC. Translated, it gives CASSSTTGFEQYF.